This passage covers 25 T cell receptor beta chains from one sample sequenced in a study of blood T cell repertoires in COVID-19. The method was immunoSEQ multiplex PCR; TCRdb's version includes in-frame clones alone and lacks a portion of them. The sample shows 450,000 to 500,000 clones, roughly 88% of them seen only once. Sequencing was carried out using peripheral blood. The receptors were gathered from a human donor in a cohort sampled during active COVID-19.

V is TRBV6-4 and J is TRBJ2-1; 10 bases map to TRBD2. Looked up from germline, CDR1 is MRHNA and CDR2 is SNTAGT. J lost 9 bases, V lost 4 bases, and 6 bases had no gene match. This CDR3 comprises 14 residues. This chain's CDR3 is CASSGLAGDGEQFF. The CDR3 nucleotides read TGTGCCAGCAGTGGGCTAGCGGGAGATGGTGAGCAGTTCTTC.

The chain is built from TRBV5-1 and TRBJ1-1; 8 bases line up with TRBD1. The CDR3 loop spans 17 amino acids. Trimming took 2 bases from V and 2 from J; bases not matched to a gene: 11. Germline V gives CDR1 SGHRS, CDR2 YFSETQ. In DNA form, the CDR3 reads TGCGCCAGCAGCTTATCCCCAGGGGGCGCGTTTAACACTGAAGCTTTCTTT. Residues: CASSLSPGGAFNTEAFF. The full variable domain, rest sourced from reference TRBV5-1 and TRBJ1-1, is KAGVTQTPRYLIKTRGQQVTLSCSPISGHRSVSWYQQTPGQGLQFLFEYFSETQRNKGNFPGRFSGRQFSNSRSEMNVSTLELGDSALYLCASSLSPGGAFNTEAFFGQGTRLTVV.

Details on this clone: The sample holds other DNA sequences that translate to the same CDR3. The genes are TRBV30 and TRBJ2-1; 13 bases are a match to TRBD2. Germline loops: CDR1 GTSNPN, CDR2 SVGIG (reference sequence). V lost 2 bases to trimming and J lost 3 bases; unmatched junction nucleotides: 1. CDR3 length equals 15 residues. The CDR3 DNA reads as TGTGCCTGGAGTCGGACTAGCGGGAGCTACAATGAGCAGTTCTTC. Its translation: CAWSRTSGSYNEQFF.

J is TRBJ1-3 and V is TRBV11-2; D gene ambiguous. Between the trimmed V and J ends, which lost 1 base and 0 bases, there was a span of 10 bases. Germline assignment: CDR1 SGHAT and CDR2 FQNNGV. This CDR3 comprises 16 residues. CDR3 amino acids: CASSLASHSSGNTIYF. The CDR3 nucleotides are TGTGCCAGCAGCTTAGCGTCCCATAGCTCTGGAAACACCATATATTTT.

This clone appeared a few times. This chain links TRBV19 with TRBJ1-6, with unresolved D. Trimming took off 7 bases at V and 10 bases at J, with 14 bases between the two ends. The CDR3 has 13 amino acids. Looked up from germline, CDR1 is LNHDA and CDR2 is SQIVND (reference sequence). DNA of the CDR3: TGTGCCAGTAACGGGGAAGCCAAATCACCCCTCCACTTT. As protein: CASNGEAKSPLHF.

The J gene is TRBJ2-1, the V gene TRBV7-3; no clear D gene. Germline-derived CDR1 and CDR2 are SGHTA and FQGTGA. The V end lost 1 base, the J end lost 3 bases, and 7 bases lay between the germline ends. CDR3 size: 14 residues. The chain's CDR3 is CASSLNAGYNEQFF. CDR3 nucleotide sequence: TGTGCCAGCAGCTTAAATGCAGGCTACAATGAGCAGTTCTTC.

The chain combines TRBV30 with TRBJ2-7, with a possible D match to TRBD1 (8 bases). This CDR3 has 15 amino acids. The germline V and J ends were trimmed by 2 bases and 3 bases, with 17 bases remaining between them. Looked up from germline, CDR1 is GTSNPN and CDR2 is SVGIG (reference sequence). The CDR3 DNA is TGTGCCTGGAGTACAGGGGGGGAAACCCGCTACGAGCAGTACTTC. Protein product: CAWSTGGETRYEQYF.

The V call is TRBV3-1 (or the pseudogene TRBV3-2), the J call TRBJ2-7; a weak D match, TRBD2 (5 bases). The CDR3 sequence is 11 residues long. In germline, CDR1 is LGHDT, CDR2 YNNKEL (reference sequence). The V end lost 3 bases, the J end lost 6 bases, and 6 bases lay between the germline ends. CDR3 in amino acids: CASSQRAEQYF. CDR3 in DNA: TGTGCCAGCAGCCAGAGGGCCGAGCAGTACTTC.

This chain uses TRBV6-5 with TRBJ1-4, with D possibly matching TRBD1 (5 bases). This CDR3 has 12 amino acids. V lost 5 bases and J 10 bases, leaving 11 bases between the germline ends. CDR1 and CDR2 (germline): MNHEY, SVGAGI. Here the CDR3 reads CASSPNGGKLFF. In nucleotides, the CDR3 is TGTGCCAGCAGTCCAAACGGGGGAAAACTGTTTTTT.

CDR3 protein: CAWRPNRGRYTEAFF. DNA for the CDR3: TGTGCCTGGAGGCCCAACAGGGGGCGTTACACTGAAGCTTTCTTT. The chain links TRBV30 to TRBJ1-1; TRBD1 agrees at 9 bases. Germline V gene lookup returns CDR1 GTSNPN and CDR2 SVGIG (reference sequence). The CDR3 is made up of 15 amino acids. The V and J ends lost 3 bases and 3 bases, in that order; junction bases with no gene match: 8.

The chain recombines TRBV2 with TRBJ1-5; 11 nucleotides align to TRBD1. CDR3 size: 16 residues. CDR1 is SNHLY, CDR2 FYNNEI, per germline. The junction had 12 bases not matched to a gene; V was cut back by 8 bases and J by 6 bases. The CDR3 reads CASASPGTGGTQPQHF. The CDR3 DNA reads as TGTGCCAGCGCCTCTCCCGGGACAGGGGGGACTCAGCCCCAGCATTTT.

The DNA for the CDR3 is TGTGCCAGCAGTGAATCCTTAGCGCGAGTAGAGACCCAGTACTTC. Translating it yields CASSESLARVETQYF. This chain connects TRBV25-1 to TRBJ2-5; possible D gene TRBD2, 5 bases. The V gene lost 1 base and the J gene lost 4 bases, with 13 bases spanning the gap. In germline, CDR1 is MGHDK, CDR2 SYGVNS. The CDR3 contains 15 residues.

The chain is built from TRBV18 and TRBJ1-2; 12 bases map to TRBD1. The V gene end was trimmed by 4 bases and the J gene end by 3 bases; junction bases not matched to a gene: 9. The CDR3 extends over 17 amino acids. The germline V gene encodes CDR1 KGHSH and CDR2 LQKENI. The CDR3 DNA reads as TGTGCCAGCTCACGAGGGACAGGGGGCTTTGAGGACTATGGCTACACCTTC. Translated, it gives CASSRGTGGFEDYGYTF. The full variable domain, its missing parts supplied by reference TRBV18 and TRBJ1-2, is NAGVMQNPRHLVRRRGQEARLRCSPMKGHSHVYWYRQLPEEGLKFMVYLQKENIIDESGMPKERFSAEFPKEGPSILRIQQVVRGDSAAYFCASSRGTGGFEDYGYTFGSGTRLTVV.

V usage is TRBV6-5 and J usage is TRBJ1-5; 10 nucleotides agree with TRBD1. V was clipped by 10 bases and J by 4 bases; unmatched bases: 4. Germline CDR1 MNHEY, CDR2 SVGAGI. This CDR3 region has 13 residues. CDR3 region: CATGGQGNQPQHF. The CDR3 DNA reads TGTGCCACCGGGGGACAGGGGAATCAGCCCCAGCATTTT.

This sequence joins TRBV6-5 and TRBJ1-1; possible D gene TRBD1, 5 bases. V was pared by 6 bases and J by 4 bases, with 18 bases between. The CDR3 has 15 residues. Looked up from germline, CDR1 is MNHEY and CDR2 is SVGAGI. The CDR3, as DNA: TGTGCCAGCAGGGGGCATGGGGATTTGAGCACTGAAGCTTTCTTT. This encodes CASRGHGDLSTEAFF.

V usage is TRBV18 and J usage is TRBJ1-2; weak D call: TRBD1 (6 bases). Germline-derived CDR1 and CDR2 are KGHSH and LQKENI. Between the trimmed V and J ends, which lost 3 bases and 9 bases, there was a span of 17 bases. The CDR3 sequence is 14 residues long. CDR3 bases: TGTGCCAGCTCACCCATGGACAGTGGAGGAAGCTACACCTTC. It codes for CASSPMDSGGSYTF.

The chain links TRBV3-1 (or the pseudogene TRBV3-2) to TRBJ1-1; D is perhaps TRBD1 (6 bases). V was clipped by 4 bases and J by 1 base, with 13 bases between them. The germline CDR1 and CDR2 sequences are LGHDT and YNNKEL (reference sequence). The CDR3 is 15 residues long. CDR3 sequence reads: CASSREDSRNTEAFF. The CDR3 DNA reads TGTGCCAGCAGCCGAGAGGACAGCCGGAACACTGAAGCTTTCTTT.

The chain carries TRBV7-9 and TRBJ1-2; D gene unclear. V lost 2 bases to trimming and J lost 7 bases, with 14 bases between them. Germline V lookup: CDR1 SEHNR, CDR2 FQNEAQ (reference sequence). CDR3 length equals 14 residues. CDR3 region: CASSLMGGYSGYTF. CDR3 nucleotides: TGTGCCAGCAGCTTAATGGGAGGTTATTCTGGCTACACCTTC.

The CDR3 nucleotides are TGTGCCAGCACTGCTGGGGCTGGCTTCTATGGCTACACCTTC. The encoded protein is CASTAGAGFYGYTF. J is TRBJ1-2 and V is TRBV6-5, with D tentatively TRBD1 (5 bases). V was trimmed by 7 bases and J by 4 bases, leaving 16 bases between them. The germline V gene encodes CDR1 MNHEY and CDR2 SVGAGI. CDR3 length equals 14 residues.

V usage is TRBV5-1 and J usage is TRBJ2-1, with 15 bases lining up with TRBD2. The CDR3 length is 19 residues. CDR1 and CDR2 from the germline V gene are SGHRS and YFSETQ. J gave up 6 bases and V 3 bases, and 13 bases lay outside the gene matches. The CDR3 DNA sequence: TGCGCCAGCAGCTCTGGACTAGCGGGAGGGAAAGGGCCTCTCAATGAGCAGTTCTTC. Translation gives CASSSGLAGGKGPLNEQFF.

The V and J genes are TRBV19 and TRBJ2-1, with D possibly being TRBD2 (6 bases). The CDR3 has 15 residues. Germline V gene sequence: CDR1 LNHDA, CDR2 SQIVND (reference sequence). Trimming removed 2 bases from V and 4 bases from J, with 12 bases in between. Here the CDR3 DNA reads TGTGCCAGTAGTATACTGGCGGGGAGGTACAATGAGCAGTTCTTC. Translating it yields CASSILAGRYNEQFF.

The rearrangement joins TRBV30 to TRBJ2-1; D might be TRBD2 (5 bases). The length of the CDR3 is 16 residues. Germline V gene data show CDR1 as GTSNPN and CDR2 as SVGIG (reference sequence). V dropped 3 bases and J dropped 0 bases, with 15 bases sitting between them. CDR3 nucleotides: TGTGCCTGGAGGGACTTAACCGAGAGCTCCTACAATGAGCAGTTCTTC. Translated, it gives CAWRDLTESSYNEQFF.

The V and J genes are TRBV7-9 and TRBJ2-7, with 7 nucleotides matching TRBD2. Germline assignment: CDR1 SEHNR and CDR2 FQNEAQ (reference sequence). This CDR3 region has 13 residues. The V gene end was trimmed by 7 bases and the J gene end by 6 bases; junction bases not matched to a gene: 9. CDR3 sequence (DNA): TGTGCCAGCAACCCGACTAGCCCCGGCGAGCAGTACTTC. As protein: CASNPTSPGEQYF.

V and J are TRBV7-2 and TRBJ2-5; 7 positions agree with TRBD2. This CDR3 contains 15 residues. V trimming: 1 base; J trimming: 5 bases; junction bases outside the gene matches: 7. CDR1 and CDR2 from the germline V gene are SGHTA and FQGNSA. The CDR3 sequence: CASSLGGGSAETQYF. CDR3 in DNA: TGTGCCAGCAGCTTAGGGGGCGGGAGCGCTGAGACCCAGTACTTC.

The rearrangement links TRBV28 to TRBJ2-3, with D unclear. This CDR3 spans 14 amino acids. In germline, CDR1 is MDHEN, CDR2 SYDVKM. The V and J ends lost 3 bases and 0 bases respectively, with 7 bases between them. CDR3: CASSLETSTDTQYF. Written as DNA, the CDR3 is TGTGCCAGCAGTTTGGAGACTAGCACAGATACGCAGTATTTT.